In its sample, the clone carrying this T cell receptor beta chain was seen a few times. Authors' data handling: It was from reference gene primer amplification that nucleated cell counts were estimated. Here immunoSEQ multiplex PCR was the method, and the copy in TCRdb shows in-frame clones only, minus some. Clone size and V and J calls were adopted from that table, with D and trimming inferred from the DNA. Among 88,000 or so clones, 85% were seen once, and the ten largest hold roughly 4%. The CDR3 length is 15 residues. The germline V gene encodes CDR1 KGHSH and CDR2 LQKENI. The V gene end was trimmed by 3 bases and the J gene end by 1 base; junction bases not matched to a gene: 1. The data are from a study of blood T cell repertoires in COVID-19. Study-wide context: From the United States, Italy and Spain came samples of acute and convalescent COVID-19. PBMCs, B-cell-depleted T cells, or T cells provided the cDNA or gDNA that made up the material.

The clonotype was recovered from a man in his fifties or sixties with acute or convalescent COVID-19. The chain is built from TRBV18 and TRBJ1-3; 9 nucleotides agree with TRBD1. Specimen: peripheral blood. CDR3 sequence (DNA): TGTGCCAGCTCACCCGGACAGGGGTCTGGAAACACCATATATTTT. As protein: CASSPGQGSGNTIYF.